The 9 T cell receptor beta chains below all came from one sample that was sequenced in a study of PD-1 blockade in classical Hodgkin lymphoma (dated by TCRdb to 2020 to 2022). The receptor library was made with the immunoSEQ multiplex PCR assay. The clones in this table, taken by TCRdb from immuneACCESS, are in-frame only. Not every clone is retained; where verified, under half of the shortfall comes from an unresolved V gene, and the cause of the rest is unknown. The sample has more than 8,000 clones on record, around 85% of them singletons. The ten largest make up approximately 36% of the sample. This sample's time point label indicates: cycle 4 day 1 (C4D1), after less than 7 weeks of nivolumab. Relapse after autologous stem cell transplantation had occurred in all trial patients, and cohorts A, B and C were distinguished by prior brentuximab vedotin exposure. This material consisted of peripheral blood mononuclear cells (PBMCs), taken before the fourth cycle of nivolumab. These receptors all come from a human donor with classical Hodgkin lymphoma.

The CDR3 is CASSFIPDRGRVDEQFF. Here the CDR3 DNA reads TGTGCCAGCAGTTTCATCCCTGACAGGGGGAGAGTGGATGAGCAGTTCTTC. This chain connects TRBV28 to TRBJ2-1, with 9 bases fitting TRBD1. The CDR3 has 17 residues. Germline trimming cut 3 bases from V and 8 bases from J; bases unmatched to any gene: 14. Germline assignment: CDR1 MDHEN and CDR2 SYDVKM. Full variable domain (outside the CDR3, taken from reference TRBV28 and TRBJ2-1): DVKVTQSSRYLVKRTGEKVFLECVQDMDHENMFWYRQDPGLGLRLIYFSYDVKMKEKGDIPEGYSVSREKKERFSLILESASTNQTSMYLCASSFIPDRGRVDEQFFGPGTRLTVL.

The CDR3 protein is CASSWEPGYEQYF. CDR3 DNA sequence: TGTGCCAGCAGCTGGGAGCCGGGGTACGAGCAGTACTTC. V and J are TRBV7-3 and TRBJ2-7, with D perhaps matching TRBD2 (5 bases). Trimming shortened V by 4 bases and J by 4 bases, and 11 bases separated the two germline ends. The CDR3 runs to 13 residues. Germline-derived CDR1 and CDR2 are SGHTA and FQGTGA.

The chain uses TRBV6-5 and TRBJ1-2, with a possible D match to TRBD1 (5 bases). V was cut by 6 bases and J by 3 bases, with 14 bases left in between. The CDR3 runs to 14 residues. Germline CDR1 is MNHEY and CDR2 is SVGAGI. The CDR3 here is CASSALMGDYGYTF. DNA for the CDR3: TGTGCCAGCAGCGCTTTAATGGGGGACTATGGCTACACCTTC.

This rearrangement joins TRBV7-9 to TRBJ1-1; D is ambiguous. The germline gives CDR1 SEHNR, CDR2 FQNEAQ (reference sequence). The CDR3 is made up of 14 amino acids. V lost 2 bases, J lost 1 base, and 8 bases lay in between. In DNA form, the CDR3 reads TGTGCCAGCAGCTTAAACTCTCCGAACACTGAAGCTTTCTTT. It is translated as CASSLNSPNTEAFF. Complete variable domain (other parts from reference TRBV7-9 and TRBJ1-1): DTGVSQNPRHKITKRGQNVTFRCDPISEHNRLYWYRQTLGQGPEFLTYFQNEAQLEKSRLLSDRFSAERPKGSFSTLEIQRTEQGDSAMYLCASSLNSPNTEAFFGQGTRLTVV.

The chain links TRBV7-3 to TRBJ2-2; 7 positions agree with TRBD2. The CDR3 is made up of 17 amino acids. Per germline, CDR1 SGHTA and CDR2 FQGTGA. Trimming cost V 1 base and J 4 bases; bases outside gene matches: 9. CDR3: CASSLMAAGMGTGELFF. Written as DNA, the CDR3 is TGTGCCAGCAGCTTAATGGCAGCGGGGATGGGCACCGGGGAGCTGTTTTTT.

V gene TRBV6-1 combines with J gene TRBJ2-3; 9 nucleotides line up with TRBD2. This CDR3 has 17 residues. V gave up 4 bases and J gave up 4 bases; unmatched junction bases: 12. Germline V gene data show CDR1 as MNHNS and CDR2 as SASEGT. The CDR3 loop is CASSARGSGRGSDTQYF. The CDR3 DNA reads as TGTGCCAGCAGTGCACGGGGTAGCGGGAGAGGCTCAGATACGCAGTATTTT.

This chain uses TRBV6-1 with TRBJ2-7; TRBD2 matches at 8 bases. V was clipped by 6 bases and J by 0 bases; unmatched bases: 7. The CDR3 is made up of 15 amino acids. Looked up from germline, CDR1 is MNHNS and CDR2 is SASEGT. CDR3 in amino acids: CASRTVAGFSYEQYF. The CDR3 DNA reads TGTGCCAGCAGGACAGTAGCGGGGTTCTCCTACGAGCAGTACTTC.

The chain joins TRBV27 to TRBJ1-5; the D is unclear. Between the trimmed V and J ends, which lost 6 bases and 0 bases, there was a span of 9 bases. CDR3 length: 14 amino acids. Per germline, CDR1 MNHEY and CDR2 SMNVEV (reference sequence). This CDR3 reads CASSIAYSNQPQHF. CDR3 nucleotide sequence: TGTGCCAGCAGCATAGCATATAGCAATCAGCCCCAGCATTTT.

The rearrangement links TRBV28 to TRBJ2-5, with 7 bases identical to TRBD1. Losses at the gene ends were 5 bases for V and 3 bases for J; bases not matched to a gene: 3. CDR1 is MDHEN, CDR2 SYDVKM, per germline. CDR3 length equals 13 residues. Written as DNA, the CDR3 is TGTGCCAGCAGTACCCAGGGGGAAGAGACCCAGTACTTC. Translated: CASSTQGEETQYF.